The 15 T cell receptor beta chains below all came from one sample that was sequenced in a study of T cells in Graves' hyperthyroidism and ophthalmopathy. Amplification yielded TCR beta CDR3 regions, with RNA transcripts as the source. First-round RT-PCR targeting the TCR CDR3 was performed with the HTBI primer set. TCRdb called the multiplex PCR reads again in MiXCR, with one record for every CDR3 protein. The sample records a few hundred thousand distinct CDR3 sequences, around 42% being singletons. Sequencing was carried out using peripheral blood or thyroid tissue (not recorded which). The receptors come from a woman aged 18-30 years with Graves' hyperthyroidism.

The V call is TRBV7-2, the J call TRBJ2-2; 7 bases are shared with TRBD2. J gave up 5 bases and V 4 bases, and 7 bases lay outside the gene matches. The CDR3 sequence is 15 residues long. In germline, CDR1 is SGHTA, CDR2 FQGNSA. The CDR3 here is CASSSAGLGTGELFF. CDR3 in DNA: TGTGCCAGCAGCTCAGCGGGGCTCGGGACCGGGGAGCTGTTTTTT.

This clonotype was found once. The junction shows a germline mismatch at one end, possibly a read error. V usage is TRBV6-1 and J usage is TRBJ1-4; 7 bases are shared with TRBD1. This CDR3 is 14 amino acids long. Germline assignment: CDR1 MNHNS and CDR2 SASEGT. The CDR3 protein is CAGRGDRSNEKLFF. DNA for the CDR3: TGTGCCGGCAGGGGGGACAGATCGAATGAAAAACTGTTTTTT.

J is TRBJ2-6 and V is TRBV15; TRBD1 is a possible D gene (5 bases). Trimming removed 0 bases at V and 4 bases at J, with 13 bases between. This CDR3 has 17 amino acids. Looked up from germline, CDR1 is LNHNV and CDR2 is YYDKDF (reference sequence). The CDR3 DNA is TGTGCCACCAGCAGAGATGATGGGGCAACCGGGGCCAACGTCCTGACTTTC. Protein sequence: CATSRDDGATGANVLTF.

This clonotype showed up many times. The chain joins TRBV7-9 to TRBJ2-5; D may be TRBD1 or TRBD2 (5 bases each). Between the trimmed V and J ends, which lost 5 bases and 2 bases, there was a span of 12 bases. The CDR3 consists of 14 residues. Germline CDR1 and CDR2: SEHNR and FQNEAQ (reference sequence). The CDR3 loop is CASSTGRGQETQYF. CDR3 coding DNA: TGTGCCAGCAGCACGGGACGTGGGCAAGAGACCCAGTACTTC.

The V gene is TRBV19, the J gene TRBJ1-6; D is unresolved. The CDR3 extends over 15 amino acids. V dropped 7 bases and J dropped 10 bases, with 20 bases sitting between them. Germline loops: CDR1 LNHDA, CDR2 SQIVND (reference sequence). In DNA, the CDR3 is TGTGCCAGTACAGACCGGGCCTCGAGGGAGTCACCCCTCCACTTT. Its translation is CASTDRASRESPLHF. Combining the CDR3 with reference TRBV19 and TRBJ1-6 gives the whole variable domain DGGITQSPKYLFRKEGQNVTLSCEQNLNHDAMYWYRQDPGQGLRLIYYSQIVNDFQKGDIAEGYSVSREKKESFPLTVTSAQKNPTAFYLCASTDRASRESPLHFGNGTRLTVT.

This chain links TRBV7-6 with TRBJ2-7; 11 bases map to TRBD1. With 6 bases clipped from V and 5 bases from J, the junction kept 9 bases outside the gene matches. The CDR3 has 15 amino acids. In germline, CDR1 is SGHVS, CDR2 FNYEAQ. CDR3 sequence reads: CASSLRTGGWDEQYF. In DNA, the CDR3 is TGTGCCAGCAGTTTACGGACAGGGGGCTGGGACGAGCAGTACTTC.

Note on this clonotype: One end of the junction is discordant with germline, which a read error may explain. V and J are TRBV24-1 and TRBJ1-5; no clear D. The CDR3 is 13 residues long. CDR1 is KGHDR, CDR2 SFDVKD, per germline. The CDR3 DNA follows: TGTGCCAGCAGTTTATCATCGGAGCAGCCCCAGCATTTT. Its protein is CASSLSSEQPQHF.

Details on this clonotype: A much larger clone differs by one base, so this may be a read error. The rearrangement joins TRBV25-1 to TRBJ1-6, with no clear D. Deletions cut 11 bases from V and 7 bases from J, with 15 bases between. This CDR3 comprises 13 residues. Per germline, CDR1 MGHDK and CDR2 SYGVNS. This chain's CDR3 is CAQREGQNSPLHF. The CDR3 DNA follows: TGTGCCCAACGGGAGGGTCAGAATTCACCCCTCCACTTT. Full variable domain (rest looked up from reference TRBV25-1 and TRBJ1-6): EADIYQTPRYLVIGTGKKITLECSQTMGHDKMYWYQQDPGMELHLIHYSYGVNSTEKGDLSSESTVSRIRTEHFPLTLESARPSHTSQYLCAQREGQNSPLHFGNGTRLTVT.

Only a few counts were recorded for this clonotype. Since a much larger clone is just one base distant, this may be a read error. The chain uses TRBV25-1 and TRBJ1-5; D remains ambiguous. This CDR3 has 13 residues. Germline V gene data show CDR1 as MGHDK and CDR2 as SYGVNS. The CDR3 reads CASSPEGGQPQRF. DNA of the CDR3: TGTGCCAGCAGCCCAGAAGGTGGGCAGCCCCAGCGTTTT.

This sequence joins TRBV20-1 and TRBJ1-1; 7 nucleotides agree with TRBD1. The CDR3 has 14 amino acids. V lost 3 bases and J lost 1; bases outside the gene matches: 5. Germline V gene data show CDR1 as DFQATT and CDR2 as SNEGSKA (reference sequence). CDR3 bases: TGCAGTGCTAGGCCAAGGGGGCAGAACACTGAAGCTTTCTTT. Its protein is CSARPRGQNTEAFF.

This clonotype was counted ten times or more. CDR3 region: CASSSGTQETQYF. In DNA form, the CDR3 reads TGTGCCAGCAGCTCCGGGACCCAAGAGACCCAGTACTTC. The V and J genes are TRBV12-3 or TRBV12-4 and TRBJ2-5; D might be TRBD1 or TRBD2, each matching 5 bases. The length of the CDR3 is 13 residues. Between the trimmed V and J ends, which lost 6 bases and 1 base, there was a span of 9 bases.

V is TRBV19 and J is TRBJ2-7; 8 positions agree with TRBD1. CDR1 and CDR2 from the germline V gene are LNHDA and SQIVND (reference sequence). With 4 bases clipped from V and 6 bases from J, the junction kept 8 bases outside the gene matches. The CDR3 length is 14 residues. CDR3 region: CASSKTGEIREQYF. The CDR3 DNA reads TGTGCCAGTAGTAAGACAGGGGAGATTCGCGAGCAGTACTTC.

This rearrangement joins TRBV29-1 to TRBJ1-6; tentative D call: TRBD1 (6 bases). The CDR3 has 13 amino acids. Trimming took off 4 bases at V and 9 bases at J, with 13 bases between the two ends. Per germline, CDR1 SQVTM and CDR2 ANQGSEA. CDR3: CSVASGAASPLHF. The CDR3 nucleotides read TGCAGCGTTGCGTCAGGGGCCGCTTCACCCCTCCACTTT.

J is TRBJ2-7 and V is TRBV7-9; D perhaps matches TRBD1 (6 bases). V lost 6 bases and J lost 7, with 13 bases in between. Germline loops: CDR1 SEHNR, CDR2 FQNEAQ (reference sequence). The CDR3 runs 12 residues. CDR3 DNA: TGTGCCAGCAGACGACAGGTTAGGGAGCAGTACTTC. It translates to CASRRQVREQYF.

The gene calls are TRBV24-1 and TRBJ1-2; TRBD1 aligns across 7 bases. The CDR3 consists of 12 residues. Per the germline V gene, CDR1 is KGHDR and CDR2 is SFDVKD. J gave up 11 bases and V 3 bases, and 5 bases lay outside the gene matches. The CDR3 spells CATSDAGQPYTF. Written as DNA, the CDR3 is TGTGCCACCAGTGATGCGGGACAGCCATACACCTTC.